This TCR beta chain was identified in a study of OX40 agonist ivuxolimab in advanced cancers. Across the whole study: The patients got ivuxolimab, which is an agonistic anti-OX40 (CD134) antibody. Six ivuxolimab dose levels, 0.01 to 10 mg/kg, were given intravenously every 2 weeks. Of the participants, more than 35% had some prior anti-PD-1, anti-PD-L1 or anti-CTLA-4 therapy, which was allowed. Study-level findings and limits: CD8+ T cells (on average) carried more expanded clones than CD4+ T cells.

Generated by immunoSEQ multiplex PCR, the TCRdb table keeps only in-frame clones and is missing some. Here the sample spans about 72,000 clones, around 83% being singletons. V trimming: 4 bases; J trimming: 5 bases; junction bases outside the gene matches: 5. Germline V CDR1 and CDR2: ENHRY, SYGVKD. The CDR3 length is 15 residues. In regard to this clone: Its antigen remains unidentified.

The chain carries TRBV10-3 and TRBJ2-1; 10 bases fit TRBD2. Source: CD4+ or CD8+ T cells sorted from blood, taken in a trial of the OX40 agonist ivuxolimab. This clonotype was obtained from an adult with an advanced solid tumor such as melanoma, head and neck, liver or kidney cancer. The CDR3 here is CAISGLAGENNEQFF. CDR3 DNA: TGTGCCATCAGTGGCCTAGCGGGAGAGAACAATGAGCAGTTCTTC.